This T cell receptor (beta chain) is drawn from a study of shared clonotypes between healthy human individuals. Comment on this clone: No antigen is known for it.

Only in-frame clones appear in the TCRdb table, and some are missing; sequencing was by immunoSEQ multiplex PCR. This table holds approximately 2.1 million clones, 85% to 95% found once. General study results and limits: At large depth, rarefaction still showed sorted-subset sequencing to be incomplete.

V shed 5 bases, J shed 8 bases, and the junction held 12 bases outside the gene matches. This CDR3 is 15 amino acids long. Germline-derived CDR1 and CDR2 are LNHDA and SQIVND (reference sequence). The sample was naive CD4+ T cells from PBMCs. The subset is: CD45RA+ positively selected. This chain links TRBV19 with TRBJ1-2, with 9 bases that match TRBD1. The sequence derives from a man aged 18 to 30 in good health. Some clones in this sample may be carry-over from other donors' samples. CDR3 protein: CASSPYTGGAPGYTF. CDR3 coding DNA: TGTGCCAGTAGTCCCTATACAGGGGGCGCGCCCGGCTACACCTTC.